Listed below are T cell receptor beta chains from one sample, sequenced in a study of patients and donors after allogeneic stem cell transplantation. TCRdb recomputed calls from the RT-PCR reads with MiXCR, one row per CDR3 protein. The sample contains approximately 170,000 distinct CDR3 sequences, 24% of which appear only once. The specimen sequenced was blood, either unsorted or a sorted T cell fraction (not recorded which). These receptors all stem from a human donor who was either an allogeneic HSCT recipient or a stem cell or donor lymphocyte infusion donor (not recorded which). It is not recorded whose cells these are; they may come from a transplant donor. The CDR3 runs from the conserved cysteine through the conserved F or W. The D gene is left open where the match is weak. Only some rows state a clone size, as once, few, many or a class for expanded clones.

v_gene	j_gene	len	abundance	d_gene	CDR3nt	CDR3aa
TRBV24-1	TRBJ1-2	14	few	-	TGTGCCACCAGTGATTTTCCGGAAGGCTATGGCTACACCTTC	CATSDFPEGYGYTF
TRBV10-3	TRBJ2-2	19	-	-	TGTGCCATCAGTTTTTCGGAACAGTTTGGGAAAATGAACACCGGGGAGCTGTTTTTT	CAISFSEQFGKMNTGELFF
TRBV18	TRBJ1-1	14	few	-	TGTGCCAGCTCACCACCCGGACACTTTTCCGAAGCTTTCTTT	CASSPPGHFSEAFF
TRBV5-1	TRBJ1-1	14	few	-	TGCGCCAGCAGCTTGTCCCAGGTGAACACTGAAGCTTTCTTT	CASSLSQVNTEAFF
TRBV12-3/TRBV12-4	TRBJ2-4	12	-	-	TGTGCCAGCACCATGACCGCCGACATTCAGTACTTC	CASTMTADIQYF
TRBV4-3	TRBJ1-4	15	few	-	TGCGCCAGCAGCCAAGATACGGCAGGGAATGAAAAACTGTTTTTT	CASSQDTAGNEKLFF
TRBV14	TRBJ2-5	14	few	TRBD1	TGTGCCAGCAGCCAATGGACAGGGCAAGAGACCCAGTACTTC	CASSQWTGQETQYF
TRBV6-5	TRBJ2-3	12	few	-	TGTGCCAGCAGAAGGGGTATAGATACGCAGTATTTT	CASRRGIDTQYF
TRBV7-9	TRBJ1-2	13	-	-	TGTGCCAGCAGTGAAAGGGGGAACTATGGCTACACCTTC	CASSERGNYGYTF
TRBV20-1	TRBJ2-3	14	-	-	TGCAGTGCTAGGTTAGCGGCTGGATACGATACGCAGTATTTT	CSARLAAGYDTQYF
TRBV9	TRBJ1-1	14	many	-	TGTGCCAGCAGCGTAGAGATGGGCCCGGCTGAAGCTTTCTTT	CASSVEMGPAEAFF
TRBV7-3	TRBJ1-2	13	few	TRBD1	TGTGCCAGCAGCCCGGGACAGCTTAGGGGCTACACCTTC	CASSPGQLRGYTF
TRBV5-1	TRBJ1-2	17	-	-	TGCGCCAGCAGCTTCTTCCTGCCTTACGGACCCGGGGAGGGCTACACCTTC	CASSFFLPYGPGEGYTF
TRBV10-3	TRBJ1-4	13	-	-	TGTGCCATCAGAGATGGGCTGCGGGAAAAACTGTTTTTT	CAIRDGLREKLFF
TRBV25-1	TRBJ1-6	13	many	-	TGTGCCAGCAGTGAATTTCCTAATTCACCCCTCCACTTT	CASSEFPNSPLHF
TRBV20-1	TRBJ2-7	14	few	-	TGCAGTGCTCAACCGGGACAAAACTCCTACGAGCAGTACTTC	CSAQPGQNSYEQYF
TRBV5-6	TRBJ1-5	14	-	-	TGTGCCAGCAGCTTTCTGGGGAACAATCAGCCCCAGCATTTT	CASSFLGNNQPQHF
TRBV4-2	TRBJ2-1	16	few	TRBD1	TGTGCCAGCAGCCAAGAACTACAGGACAGGCACAATGAGCAGTTCTTC	CASSQELQDRHNEQFF
TRBV12-3/TRBV12-4	TRBJ1-3	15	few	-	TGTGCCAGCAGTTTACCCTGGGAGTTCGGAAACACCATATATTTT	CASSLPWEFGNTIYF
TRBV9	TRBJ2-1	13	-	TRBD2	TGTGCCAGCAGCGCGACTAGCGGGGCAGAGCAGTTCTTC	CASSATSGAEQFF
TRBV12-5	TRBJ1-6	14	-	TRBD1	TGTGCTAGTGGTTTGGAGGGGGCGGCCTCACCCCTCCACTTT	CASGLEGAASPLHF
TRBV4-2	TRBJ2-1	16	few	TRBD2	TGTGCCAGCAGCCAAGGGGCTAGCGGCCACTACAATGAGCAGTTCTTC	CASSQGASGHYNEQFF
TRBV2	TRBJ1-1	16	-	-	TGTGCCAGCAGCGCACAGGGCGGCGGTTTTGTGTCTGAAGCTTTCTTT	CASSAQGGGFVSEAFF
TRBV20-1	TRBJ1-3	13	-	TRBD1	TGCAGTGGAACCGGGACAGGGAGACACACCATATATTTT	CSGTGTGRHTIYF
TRBV7-2	TRBJ2-2	15	few	-	TGTGCCAGCAGCTTAGCGCCACGGAACACCGGGGAGCTGTTTTTT	CASSLAPRNTGELFF
TRBV10-3	TRBJ1-5	15	many	-	TGTGCCATCAGTGAGGCCCCGGCTAGCAATCAGCCCCAGCATTTT	CAISEAPASNQPQHF
TRBV10-3	TRBJ2-3	15	few	-	TGTGCCATCAGTGTTTACAGGGAGACCACAGATACGCAGTATTTT	CAISVYRETTDTQYF
TRBV21-1	TRBJ2-7	13	-	-	TGTGCCAGCAGCTCGACAGACGACTACGAGCAGTACTTC	CASSSTDDYEQYF
TRBV12-3/TRBV12-4	TRBJ1-5	14	many	-	TGTGCCAGCAGTACCGGGAATGGGGCTCAGCCCCAGCATTTT	CASSTGNGAQPQHF
TRBV12-3/TRBV12-4	TRBJ2-7	16	-	TRBD2	TGTGCCAGCAGCGCGGGGACTAGCGGGACTACCTACGAGCAGTACTTC	CASSAGTSGTTYEQYF
TRBV5-1	TRBJ2-7	15	few	-	TGCGCCAGCAGCTTGGCGGACGGGTTCTCCTACGAGCAGTACTTC	CASSLADGFSYEQYF
TRBV5-1	TRBJ2-7	15	few	TRBD1	TGCGCCAGCAGCTCCAGACAGGGGCCTACCTACGAGCAGTACTTC	CASSSRQGPTYEQYF
TRBV27	TRBJ2-7	18	-	-	TGTGCCAGCAGTCTAACGGGGTGGCAGACCTCCTTCTCCTACGAGCAGTACTTC	CASSLTGWQTSFSYEQYF
TRBV7-7	TRBJ2-5	13	few	TRBD2	TGTGCCAGCAGCCGGGGGGGCCCAGAGACCCAGTACTTC	CASSRGGPETQYF
TRBV20-1	TRBJ1-5	15	many	TRBD1	TGCAGTGCTTGTTCCGGTGGGACAGCACATCAGCCCCAGCATTTT	CSACSGGTAHQPQHF
TRBV7-9	TRBJ1-2	16	few	-	TGTGCCAGCAGCTTAGCGCCTTTAGTCCTAACGGATGGCTACACCTTC	CASSLAPLVLTDGYTF
TRBV10-3	TRBJ2-7	14	-	-	TGTGCCATCAGTGAGGAATCAGCCTCCTACGAGCAGTACTTC	CAISEESASYEQYF
TRBV5-1	TRBJ1-4	15	-	-	TGCGCCAGCAGCCCGCCGGGCGCGGAGGGTGAAAAACTGTTTTTT	CASSPPGAEGEKLFF
TRBV6-5	TRBJ2-3	15	once	-	TGTGCCAGCAGTTACGAGGACAGCAGCACAGATACGCAGTATTTT	CASSYEDSSTDTQYF
TRBV27	TRBJ1-4	15	few	-	TGTGCCAGCAGTTTTTCGATACGGTTCGCGGAAAAACTGTTTTTT	CASSFSIRFAEKLFF
TRBV20-1	TRBJ2-3	14	-	-	TGCAGTGCTAGGGCGCCACCTAGCACAGATACGCAGTATTTT	CSARAPPSTDTQYF
TRBV5-1	TRBJ2-5	15	few	-	TGCGCCAGCAGCCTACAGCGAGGGGCGTCGGAGACCCAGTACTTC	CASSLQRGASETQYF
TRBV5-1	TRBJ1-5	15	-	TRBD1	TGCGCCAGCAGCTTTGGGACAGGGAGTAGACAGCCCCAGCATTTT	CASSFGTGSRQPQHF
TRBV4-1	TRBJ1-2	15	few	-	TGCGCCAGCAGCCAACGTTTTCATCCTAACTATGGCTACACCTTC	CASSQRFHPNYGYTF
TRBV15	TRBJ1-2	14	few	TRBD1	TGTGCCACCAGCACCGGGACAGCGGACTATGGCTACACCTTC	CATSTGTADYGYTF